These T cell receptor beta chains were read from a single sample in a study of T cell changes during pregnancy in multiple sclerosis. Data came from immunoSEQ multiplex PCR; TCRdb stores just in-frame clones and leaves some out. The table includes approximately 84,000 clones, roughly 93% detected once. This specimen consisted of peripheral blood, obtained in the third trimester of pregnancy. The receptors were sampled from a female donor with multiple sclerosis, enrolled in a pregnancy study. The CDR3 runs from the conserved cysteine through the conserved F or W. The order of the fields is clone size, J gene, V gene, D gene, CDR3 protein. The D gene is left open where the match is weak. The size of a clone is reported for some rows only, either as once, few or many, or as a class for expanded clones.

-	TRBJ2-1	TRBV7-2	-	CASSFIGSENEQFF
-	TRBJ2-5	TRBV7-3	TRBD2	CASSEGLAGGQETQYF
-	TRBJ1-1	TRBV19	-	CASGRAEAFF
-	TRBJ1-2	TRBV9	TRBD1	CASSEGAGNYGYTF
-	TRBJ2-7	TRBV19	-	CASSIVRGSLGEQYF
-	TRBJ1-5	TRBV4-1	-	CASSQSRDINQPQHF
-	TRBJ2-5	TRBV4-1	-	CASSQDSADWTQYF
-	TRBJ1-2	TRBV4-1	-	CASSQVLEGPYGYTF
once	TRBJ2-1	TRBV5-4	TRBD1	CASSSRFRDRDNEQFF
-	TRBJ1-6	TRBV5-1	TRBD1	CASSAKQGNDNSPLHF
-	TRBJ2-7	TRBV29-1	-	CSVEGRGRESEQYF
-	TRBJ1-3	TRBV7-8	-	CASSVQSPFSGNTIYF
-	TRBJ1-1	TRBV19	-	CASRVRGNTEAFF
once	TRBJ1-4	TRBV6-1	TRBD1	CASSVTGKPQATNEKLFF
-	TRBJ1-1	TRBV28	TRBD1	CASRGIDRGVTEAFF
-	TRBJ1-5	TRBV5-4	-	CASSSEGINQPQHF
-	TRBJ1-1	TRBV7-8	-	CASSLGASIMNTEAFF
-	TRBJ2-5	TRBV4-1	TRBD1	CASSQDVTTGAIETQYF
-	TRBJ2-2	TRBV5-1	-	CASSLVEEGELFF
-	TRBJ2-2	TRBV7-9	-	CASSLDRAGELFF
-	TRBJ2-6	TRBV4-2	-	CASSQDLSSGANVLTF
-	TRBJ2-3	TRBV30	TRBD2	CAWSVGVAGITDTQYF
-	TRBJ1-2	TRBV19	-	CASSIGGEGTIYYGYTF
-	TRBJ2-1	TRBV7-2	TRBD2	CASSSHSGGTYNEQFF
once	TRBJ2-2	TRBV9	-	CASSVVAGELFF
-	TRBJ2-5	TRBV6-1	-	CASSVPARLQGSVGTQYF
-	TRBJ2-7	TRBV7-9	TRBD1	CASSRTGGKVYEQYF
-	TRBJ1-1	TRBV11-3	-	CASSTGNTEAFF
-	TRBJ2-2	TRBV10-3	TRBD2	CAIPAGGVTGELFF
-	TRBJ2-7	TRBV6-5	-	CASSYSAATYEQYF
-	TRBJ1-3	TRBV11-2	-	CASSSKGGGGNTIYF
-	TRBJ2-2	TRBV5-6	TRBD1	CASSLGQGRGTGELFF
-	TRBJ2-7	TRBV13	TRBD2	CASSSGLAGVGEQYF
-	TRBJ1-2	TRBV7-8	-	CASSPRDRNYGYTF